The 2 T cell receptor beta chains in this list originate from one sample, sequenced in a study of healthy donors' naive CD4 and CD8 T cells. Starting from around 500 ng of total RNA, TCR libraries were made with linear amplification. MiXCR, applied by TCRdb to the reads, yields one record per CDR3 protein. This sample has about 180,000 distinct CDR3 sequences; 65% to 80% occur once, and the top ten carry around 2%. The specimen sequenced was naive CD4+ and CD8+ T cells sorted from blood, pooled from several donors. The receptors derive from a pool of human donors in good health; the sample pools cells from several healthy donors.

The chain combines TRBV11-1 with TRBJ2-1, with 11 positions matching TRBD2. Germline V gives CDR1 SGHAT, CDR2 FQDESV (reference sequence). CDR3 length: 16 amino acids. V shed 1 base and J 7 bases; nucleotides not matched to a gene: 6. In DNA, the CDR3 is TGTGCCAGCAGCTTAGTGCTAGCGGGAGGAGGAAATGAGCAGTTCTTC. Translated: CASSLVLAGGGNEQFF.

The chain combines TRBV20-1 with TRBJ2-1; 8 bases line up with TRBD1. Germline CDR1 and CDR2: DFQATT and SNEGSKA (reference sequence). V was clipped by 2 bases and J by 4 bases; unmatched bases: 7. This CDR3 contains 15 residues. CDR3 residues: CSARPWTGRYNEQFF. CDR3 DNA: TGCAGTGCTAGACCCTGGACAGGGAGGTACAATGAGCAGTTCTTC.